The 5 T cell receptor beta chains below come from one sample, sequenced in a study of T cell repertoires in cytomegalovirus infection. In TCRdb, the reads were re-called with MiXCR into one record per CDR3 protein. The sample yields about 360,000 distinct CDR3 sequences, around a sixth seen once. The sample comprised PBMCs. These receptors were collected from a human donor in good health (CMV status not recorded). Some clones in this sample may be carry-over from other donors' samples.

This clonotype was detected only once. This may be a read error: a much more frequent sequence differs by one nucleotide. This sequence joins TRBV12-3 or TRBV12-4 and TRBJ1-5, with 7 bases aligning to TRBD1. Losses at the gene ends were 1 base for V and 2 bases for J; bases not matched to a gene: 17. The CDR3 spans 20 residues. The CDR3 DNA is TGTGCCAGCAGTTTAGGTTTGGACAGGATGGGGGTTGTTCGCAATCAGCCCCAGCATTTT. Its protein is CASSLGLDRMGVVRNQPQHF.

This sequence joins TRBV5-8 and TRBJ2-1, with TRBD2 matching 13 bases. V shed 4 bases and J 9 bases; nucleotides not matched to a gene: 10. The germline V gene encodes CDR1 SGHTS and CDR2 YDEGEE. The CDR3 runs to 16 residues. CDR3 in amino acids: CASSRTSGGILGEQFF. CDR3 DNA: TGTGCCAGCAGCCGGACTAGCGGGGGTATTTTGGGTGAGCAGTTCTTC.

This clonotype was recorded a few times. This sequence joins TRBV7-9 and TRBJ2-1; the D is unclear. Per germline, CDR1 SEHNR and CDR2 FQNEAQ (reference sequence). There are 14 residues in the CDR3. The germline V and J ends were trimmed by 1 base and 2 bases, with 6 bases remaining between them. CDR3 residues: CASSLDNPYNEQFF. Written as DNA, the CDR3 is TGTGCCAGCAGCTTAGATAACCCCTACAATGAGCAGTTCTTC.

This clonotype was detected many times. The chain employs TRBV7-2 and TRBJ2-2; 12 bases align to TRBD2. V lost 5 bases and J lost 1; bases outside the gene matches: 8. Germline V gene lookup returns CDR1 SGHTA and CDR2 FQGNSA. The CDR3 runs 18 residues. The CDR3 coding sequence is TGTGCCAGCAGCACCAGGACTAGCGGGAACTGGAACACCGGGGAGCTGTTTTTT. It yields the protein CASSTRTSGNWNTGELFF.

The table lists this clonotype with many counts. The rearrangement links TRBV7-2 to TRBJ2-5; D call uncertain. Per germline, CDR1 SGHTA and CDR2 FQGNSA. The CDR3 has 12 residues. With 5 bases removed from V and 4 bases from J, the gap between germline ends came to 8 bases. CDR3 bases: TGTGCCAGCAGCCCTGCGGCAGAGACCCAGTACTTC. It encodes CASSPAAETQYF.